Given below is one T cell receptor beta chain in context. The data were obtained in a study of blood T cell repertoires in COVID-19. About the research overall: The United States, Italy and Spain were the sources of the acute and convalescent COVID-19 samples. In each case, the material was cDNA or gDNA derived from T cells, B-cell-depleted T cells, or PBMCs.

This CDR3 has 12 residues. Unmatched junction bases numbered 7, after V lost 7 bases and J lost 8 bases. Germline CDR1 is SGHRS and CDR2 is YFSETQ. Source study methods: Reference gene primer amplification in the assay estimated nucleated cell counts. Here immunoSEQ multiplex PCR was the method, and the copy in TCRdb shows in-frame clones only, minus some. That table gives V, J and clone size, and the DNA gave D and trimming. The sample includes around 250,000 clones, over 75% seen only once; the top ten take less than 10%. Sequences were obtained from peripheral blood. The chain recombines TRBV5-1 with TRBJ1-2; 8 bases align to TRBD1. The TCR sequence derives from a human donor in a cohort sampled during active COVID-19. This CDR3 reads CASRTGTGGYTF. CDR3 sequence (DNA): TGCGCCAGCCGTACGGGGACAGGAGGCTACACCTTC.